The rows below give T cell receptor beta chains drawn from one sample of a study of control samples from healthy donors and cancer patients. Measured with immunoSEQ multiplex PCR; TCRdb has only the in-frame clones, and not every one. Of 100,000 to 150,000 clones listed, approximately 87% are singletons. What was sequenced was blood. The receptors were sampled from a man aged 55 to 70 in good health. Each CDR3 is given without its conserved first and last residue. The order of the fields is J gene, V gene, clone size, CDR3 protein. Expanded clones are given a class, and other clones once, few, many or no size at all.

j_gene: TRBJ1-5; v_gene: TRBV19; abundance: -; CDR3aa: ASSDVRGQHSNQPQH
j_gene: TRBJ1-1; v_gene: TRBV10-2; abundance: -; CDR3aa: ASSDTLGAGKAEAF
j_gene: TRBJ2-2; v_gene: TRBV19; abundance: -; CDR3aa: ASSIAGNTGELF
j_gene: TRBJ1-1; v_gene: TRBV23-1; abundance: -; CDR3aa: ASSQLGAATEAF
j_gene: TRBJ1-4; v_gene: TRBV28; abundance: -; CDR3aa: ASRAGDTATNEKLF
j_gene: TRBJ1-4; v_gene: TRBV6-2/TRBV6-3; abundance: -; CDR3aa: ASSYSTGTGFLEEKLF
j_gene: TRBJ2-3; v_gene: TRBV18; abundance: -; CDR3aa: ASSPPGAIGADTQY
j_gene: TRBJ2-2; v_gene: TRBV4-3; abundance: -; CDR3aa: ASSQDQIMLAGGELF
j_gene: TRBJ2-7; v_gene: TRBV3-1/TRBV3-2; abundance: -; CDR3aa: ASSQGTVSYEQY
j_gene: TRBJ2-5; v_gene: TRBV5-8; abundance: -; CDR3aa: ASSLGGLETQY
j_gene: TRBJ2-7; v_gene: TRBV5-6; abundance: -; CDR3aa: ASTRWGPTYEQY
j_gene: TRBJ2-3; v_gene: TRBV12-3/TRBV12-4; abundance: -; CDR3aa: ASRRTATQY
j_gene: TRBJ2-1; v_gene: TRBV7-2; abundance: -; CDR3aa: ASSSSVGTPSDNEQF
j_gene: TRBJ2-2; v_gene: TRBV18; abundance: few; CDR3aa: ASSEVQGGSTGELF
j_gene: TRBJ2-5; v_gene: TRBV6-6; abundance: -; CDR3aa: ASSYGQRGGRETQY
j_gene: TRBJ2-4; v_gene: TRBV7-9; abundance: -; CDR3aa: ASSLQGGLAKNIQY
j_gene: TRBJ1-1; v_gene: TRBV4-1; abundance: -; CDR3aa: ASSQVGSDRGGTEAF
j_gene: TRBJ2-7; v_gene: TRBV6-6; abundance: once; CDR3aa: ASRWEGAAYEQY
j_gene: TRBJ2-5; v_gene: TRBV6-1; abundance: -; CDR3aa: ASSVRLGPPQGETQY
j_gene: TRBJ1-4; v_gene: TRBV19; abundance: -; CDR3aa: ASSLSGVTEKLF
j_gene: TRBJ2-7; v_gene: TRBV6-2/TRBV6-3; abundance: -; CDR3aa: ASSSPMTGTNEQY
j_gene: TRBJ2-2; v_gene: TRBV18; abundance: -; CDR3aa: ASSPMGSAGELF
j_gene: TRBJ2-7; v_gene: TRBV15; abundance: -; CDR3aa: ATSLDRGGYEQY
j_gene: TRBJ1-2; v_gene: TRBV28; abundance: -; CDR3aa: ASSLPENPYGYT
j_gene: TRBJ1-2; v_gene: TRBV28; abundance: -; CDR3aa: ASSLVGGASGYT
j_gene: TRBJ1-5; v_gene: TRBV12-3/TRBV12-4; abundance: -; CDR3aa: ASTTGFNQPQH